This section outlines one TCR beta chain sequence together with its context. Its antigen is not identified. Trimming shortened V by 1 base and J by 6 bases, and 20 bases separated the two germline ends. Looked up from germline, CDR1 is SGHNT and CDR2 is YENEEA. The CDR3 contains 17 residues. The lymph nodes were axillary draining lymph nodes from breast cancer patients. This sample stems from a study of breast tumors, draining lymph nodes, adjacent tissues. General study points: Tumors had less TCR diversity than lymph nodes, more than nontumor tissue. Most tumor T cells seemingly derive from lymph node, then expand in tumor.

TCRdb redid the calling of the multiplex PCR reads with MiXCR, one entry per CDR3 protein. The table has some 170,000 distinct CDR3 sequences, more than 25% seen once. The source material was axillary lymph node tissue. This chain joins TRBV11-3 and TRBJ2-3; the D is unclear. This clonotype was sampled from a female donor with breast cancer. Some clones in this sample may be carry-over from other donors' samples. CDR3: CASSLGVGGVAFDTQYF. The CDR3 DNA follows: TGTGCCAGCAGCTTAGGTGTGGGTGGGGTCGCATTCGATACGCAGTATTTT.